Listed below are T cell receptor beta chains from one sample, sequenced in a study of blood T cell repertoires in COVID-19. Profiled with immunoSEQ multiplex PCR; TCRdb holds only in-frame clones, not every one. This table has under 300,000 clones, about 91% appearing once. Sample: PBMCs or T cells enriched from blood (not recorded which). The receptors originated from a woman aged 40 to 55 with acute COVID-19. Both conserved end residues are trimmed from each CDR3.

CDR3 | J | V
ASSLPGQDYNEQF | TRBJ2-1 | TRBV19
ASGLASGGRGEQF | TRBJ2-1 | TRBV12-5
ASSSLQGVGETQY | TRBJ2-5 | TRBV6-5
ASSLPPGLAGHNEQF | TRBJ2-1 | TRBV27
ATSPAAAILYGYT | TRBJ1-2 | TRBV15
ASSLDRQQGHH | TRBJ1-6 | TRBV7-2
ASSLRLADTGELF | TRBJ2-2 | TRBV7-9
ASSLGGKEYGYT | TRBJ1-2 | TRBV7-8
ASSKTGNLLLGQPQH | TRBJ1-5 | TRBV6-2/TRBV6-3
ASSAHRGGDGYT | TRBJ1-2 | TRBV4-1
ASSQAGQGLYGYT | TRBJ1-2 | TRBV4-3
ASSLYGNQPQH | TRBJ1-5 | TRBV5-4
ASSPQDRDHGYT | TRBJ1-2 | TRBV14
ASSSGQPNSPLH | TRBJ1-6 | TRBV7-6
ASSLMHRVGPGTEAF | TRBJ1-1 | TRBV5-4
ASSFDRDQPQH | TRBJ1-5 | TRBV5-1
ASSQDIGQGMDQPQH | TRBJ1-5 | TRBV4-3
ATRTGSMNTEAF | TRBJ1-1 | TRBV5-1
ASSLGGTYNSPLH | TRBJ1-6 | TRBV11-2
ASSSRGGQGDTQY | TRBJ2-3 | TRBV5-1
ASQRGWLETQY | TRBJ2-5 | TRBV11-2
ASSFNRDHNEQF | TRBJ2-1 | TRBV10-1
ASSRDSATNEKLF | TRBJ1-4 | TRBV6-4
ASSPRVASGSQETQY | TRBJ2-5 | TRBV18
ASSPGGGTDTQY | TRBJ2-3 | TRBV18
ASSLAGGNTGELF | TRBJ2-2 | TRBV5-1
ASSPPGGSNQPQH | TRBJ1-5 | TRBV6-2/TRBV6-3
ASRPRDKENEQY | TRBJ2-7 | TRBV23-1
ASGQDMNTEAF | TRBJ1-1 | TRBV5-1
ASSPVTGGFTEAF | TRBJ1-1 | TRBV28
ASSFLGKGGTDTQY | TRBJ2-3 | TRBV5-6
ASSIPSGRDTGELF | TRBJ2-2 | TRBV19
ASSIGSGGSQPQH | TRBJ1-5 | TRBV19
ASSEMGLPPLRWQF | TRBJ2-1 | TRBV7-2
AWRHISQGSGNPQEQF | TRBJ2-1 | TRBV30
ASSQGGQGVNEAF | TRBJ1-1 | TRBV5-4
ASSSPKTSGQSDTQY | TRBJ2-3 | TRBV7-8
ASSLSSNSWNSPLH | TRBJ1-6 | TRBV27
ASSPSSVASEKLF | TRBJ1-4 | TRBV27
ASSFNRGYT | TRBJ1-2 | TRBV7-9
ASSLGAGAPGTY | TRBJ2-5 | TRBV5-6
ASSPAAGPNEKLF | TRBJ1-4 | TRBV7-6
SVKRGIAAGPNTGELF | TRBJ2-2 | TRBV29-1
ASSIGTGAHYEQY | TRBJ2-7 | TRBV19
ASSQESRGRVAF | TRBJ1-1 | TRBV3-1/TRBV3-2
ASSEDSGQGASGNTIY | TRBJ1-3 | TRBV2
ASTLGTSGGRQY | TRBJ2-3 | TRBV19
ASSPGTRETQY | TRBJ2-5 | TRBV18